Below, 26 T cell receptor beta chains from the same sample are listed, as sequenced in a study of blood T cell repertoires in COVID-19. Sequenced by immunoSEQ multiplex PCR; TCRdb stores in-frame clones only, minus some. The table shows 100,000 or so clones, with over 75% occurring only once. The sequencing sample was made of peripheral blood. These receptors were obtained from a man between 60 and 75 years old with acute or convalescent COVID-19.

The chain couples TRBV5-5 to TRBJ2-1; 7 bases align to TRBD2. V was clipped by 1 base and J by 7 bases; unmatched bases: 11. Germline loops: CDR1 SGHKS, CDR2 YYEKEE (reference sequence). The CDR3 has 16 residues. CDR3 bases: TGTGCCAGCAGCTTGCGGCTAAAACTACTAGCGAATGAGCAGTTCTTC. Protein sequence: CASSLRLKLLANEQFF.

This clone was counted between two and nine times. This chain links TRBV7-8 with TRBJ1-2, with D possibly TRBD1 on 6 matching bases. V lost 0 bases and J 3 bases, leaving 11 bases between the germline ends. The CDR3 contains 15 residues. The V gene's germline CDR1 is SGHVS and CDR2 FQNEAQ. CDR3 bases: TGTGCCAGCAGCTTAGCACAGGGCCGTCACTATGGCTACACCTTC. This codes for CASSLAQGRHYGYTF.

This clone showed up just once. The chain links TRBV27 to TRBJ1-4, with D possibly TRBD1 on 5 matching bases. The CDR3 totals 15 residues. CDR1 and CDR2 (germline): MNHEY, SMNVEV (reference sequence). Trimming shortened V by 6 bases and J by 4 bases, and 15 bases separated the two germline ends. In DNA form, the CDR3 reads TGTGCCAGCAGCTACCAAAGGGGTTATAATGAAAAACTGTTTTTT. It yields the protein CASSYQRGYNEKLFF.

This sequence joins TRBV4-3 and TRBJ1-2; D not resolved. The germline V gene encodes CDR1 LGHNA and CDR2 YSLEER. Trimming left V 1 base short and J 6 bases short, with 15 bases between. CDR3 size: 15 residues. The CDR3 region has the DNA TGCGCCAGCAGCCAAGTACGTGGCAGGAATGATGGCTACACCTTC. Translating it yields CASSQVRGRNDGYTF.

V is TRBV7-9 and J is TRBJ2-1; 12 nucleotides match TRBD1. The CDR3 totals 16 residues. The junction had 11 bases not matched to a gene; V was cut back by 4 bases and J by 10 bases. The germline V gene encodes CDR1 SEHNR and CDR2 FQNEAQ (reference sequence). This CDR3 is CASSSGPGTGGMEQFF. The CDR3 DNA is TGTGCCAGCAGCTCCGGCCCCGGGACAGGGGGCATGGAGCAGTTCTTC.

J is TRBJ2-7 and V is TRBV4-3, with D possibly matching TRBD2 (6 bases). Germline CDR1 LGHNA, CDR2 YSLEER. CDR3 size: 15 residues. V shed 0 bases and J shed 4 bases, with 13 bases lying between them. The CDR3 bases are TGCGCCAGCAGCCAAGATCACCGGCTAGCGTACGAGCAGTACTTC. Its protein product is CASSQDHRLAYEQYF.

The genes are TRBV19 and TRBJ1-1; the D is unclear. Germline lookup yields CDR1 LNHDA and CDR2 SQIVND (reference sequence). The CDR3 loop spans 14 amino acids. Between the trimmed V and J ends, which lost 1 base and 2 bases, there was a span of 8 bases. The CDR3, as DNA: TGTGCCAGTAGTATAGCAGGCAGAAACACTGAAGCTTTCTTT. Translated, it gives CASSIAGRNTEAFF.

The V and J genes are TRBV11-2 and TRBJ1-1, with D unresolved. This CDR3 is built from 12 residues. Germline-derived CDR1 and CDR2 are SGHAT and FQNNGV. V was trimmed by 6 bases and J by 8 bases, leaving 13 bases between them. CDR3: CASRTVSYEAFF. In DNA, the CDR3 is TGTGCCAGCAGAACAGTATCCTACGAAGCTTTCTTT.

The chain has TRBV19 and TRBJ1-5; maybe TRBD1 (5 bases). Germline V lookup: CDR1 LNHDA, CDR2 SQIVND (reference sequence). The V and J ends lost 9 bases and 1 base respectively, with 16 bases between them. This CDR3 region has 15 residues. The CDR3 sequence: CASRGRQHSNQPQHF. The DNA for the CDR3 is TGTGCCAGCCGAGGACGACAGCACAGCAATCAGCCCCAGCATTTT.

The chain has TRBV6-2 or TRBV6-3 and TRBJ1-5; the D gene is possibly TRBD1 (6 bases). This CDR3 has 15 residues. Germline CDR1 reads MNHEY; CDR2 reads SVGEGT. Trimming removed 4 bases at V and 2 bases at J, with 12 bases between. Here the CDR3 DNA reads TGTGCCAGCAGTTCTCGCAGGGGCGGCAATCAGCCCCAGCATTTT. Its protein product is CASSSRRGGNQPQHF.

The V and J genes are TRBV19 and TRBJ2-3; 14 nucleotides line up with TRBD2. Looked up from germline, CDR1 is LNHDA and CDR2 is SQIVND (reference sequence). V gave up 4 bases and J gave up 6 bases; unmatched junction bases: 9. The CDR3 totals 17 residues. In DNA form, the CDR3 reads TGTGCCAGTAGTACTCGCTGGACTAGCGGGAGGTCGGATACGCAGTATTTT. It is translated as CASSTRWTSGRSDTQYF.

This clone was observed a few times. The chain carries TRBV30 and TRBJ2-7; possible D gene TRBD1, 5 bases. The CDR3 consists of 12 residues. Germline V lookup: CDR1 GTSNPN, CDR2 SVGIG (reference sequence). The ends were cut back, 3 bases at V and 4 bases at J, with 10 bases in the middle. CDR3 loop: CAWSGQGYEQYF. CDR3 DNA sequence: TGTGCCTGGAGCGGCCAGGGATACGAGCAGTACTTC.

The V and J genes are TRBV6-2 or TRBV6-3 and TRBJ2-7; D gene ambiguous. Germline V gene sequence: CDR1 MNHEY, CDR2 SVGEGT. V was cut by 6 bases and J by 4 bases, with 7 bases left in between. The CDR3 spans 11 residues. CDR3 DNA sequence: TGTGCCAGCAGCAACAGATACGAGCAGTACTTC. Translation: CASSNRYEQYF.

This chain uses TRBV7-2 with TRBJ1-1; no clear D. Germline loops: CDR1 SGHTA, CDR2 FQGNSA. The V end lost 2 bases, the J end lost 4 bases, and 11 bases lay between the germline ends. The CDR3 length is 14 residues. The CDR3 is CASSLNGGPTEAFF. The CDR3 DNA sequence: TGTGCCAGCAGCTTAAATGGAGGACCCACTGAAGCTTTCTTT. The whole variable domain, remainder taken from reference TRBV7-2 and TRBJ1-1, is GAGVSQSPSNKVTEKGKDVELRCDPISGHTALYWYRQSLGQGLEFLIYFQGNSAPDKSGLPSDRFSAERTGGSVSTLTIQRTQQEDSAVYLCASSLNGGPTEAFFGQGTRLTVV.

The V gene is TRBV11-2, the J gene TRBJ1-1; possible D gene TRBD1, 5 bases. The germline V and J ends were trimmed by 0 bases and 5 bases, with 13 bases remaining between them. There are 15 residues in the CDR3. Germline CDR1 reads SGHAT; CDR2 reads FQNNGV. CDR3 region: CASSLEGQGGTEAFF. The DNA for the CDR3 is TGTGCCAGCAGCTTAGAGGGGCAGGGAGGAACTGAAGCTTTCTTT.

This clone was found a few times. The chain carries TRBV7-2 and TRBJ1-5; D might be TRBD1 (5 bases). CDR1 SGHTA and CDR2 FQGNSA come from the germline V gene. The CDR3 runs 14 residues. The ends were cut back, 3 bases at V and 7 bases at J, with 13 bases in the middle. CDR3: CASSLGGEGQPQHF. The CDR3 region has the DNA TGTGCCAGCAGCTTGGGAGGGGAGGGGCAGCCCCAGCATTTT. Combining the CDR3 with reference TRBV7-2 and TRBJ1-5 gives the whole variable domain GAGVSQSPSNKVTEKGKDVELRCDPISGHTALYWYRQSLGQGLEFLIYFQGNSAPDKSGLPSDRFSAERTGGSVSTLTIQRTQQEDSAVYLCASSLGGEGQPQHFGDGTRLSIL.

The rearrangement links TRBV9 to TRBJ2-5; D remains ambiguous. Germline CDR1 reads SGDLS; CDR2 reads YYNGEE. With 2 bases removed from V and 2 bases from J, the gap between germline ends came to 7 bases. CDR3 length: 13 residues. CDR3 amino acids: CASSVAVQETQYF. CDR3 DNA sequence: TGTGCCAGCAGCGTGGCGGTTCAAGAGACCCAGTACTTC.

This chain links TRBV6-1 with TRBJ2-5; 7 bases map to TRBD1. J was trimmed by 2 bases and V by 7 bases; bases with no gene match: 7. This CDR3 has 14 amino acids. CDR1 is MNHNS and CDR2 is SASEGT in the germline V gene. CDR3 region: CASNLARGQETQYF. The CDR3 nucleotides read TGTGCCAGCAACCTGGCCAGGGGGCAAGAGACCCAGTACTTC.

This sequence joins TRBV16 and TRBJ1-1; no firm D call. V dropped 4 bases and J dropped 9 bases, with 12 bases sitting between them. CDR3 length equals 12 residues. In germline, CDR1 is KGHSY, CDR2 FQNENV. The CDR3 DNA is TGTGCCAGCAGCCCCCTAATCGGGAAAGCTTTCTTT. Protein: CASSPLIGKAFF. The full variable domain, completed using reference TRBV16 and TRBJ1-1, is GEEVAQTPKHLVRGEGQKAKLYCAPIKGHSYVFWYQQVLKNEFKFLISFQNENVFDETGMPKERFSAKCLPNSPCSLEIQATKLEDSAVYFCASSPLIGKAFFGQGTRLTVV.

V and J are TRBV2 and TRBJ2-1, with 11 nucleotides matching TRBD2. Germline V gene sequence: CDR1 SNHLY, CDR2 FYNNEI. The CDR3 has 14 amino acids. V shed 4 bases and J 7 bases; nucleotides not matched to a gene: 3. CDR3: CASSVLAGGNEQFF. The CDR3 region has the DNA TGTGCCAGCAGTGTTCTAGCGGGGGGTAATGAGCAGTTCTTC.

This clone was found once. V and J are TRBV12-3 or TRBV12-4 and TRBJ1-2; no definite D call. This CDR3 comprises 12 residues. Trimming left V 6 bases short and J 7 bases short, with 12 bases between. CDR3 in amino acids: CASSPTASGYTF. The DNA for the CDR3 is TGTGCCAGCAGCCCCACAGCCAGTGGCTACACCTTC.

The chain employs TRBV12-2 and TRBJ1-6; no DNA check was done on the table's D call, TRBD1. TRBV12-2 is tagged as a pseudogene. The CDR3 contains 17 residues. CDR3 in amino acids: CASRSPLRDTHNSPLHF. CDR3 DNA sequence: TGTGCAAGTCGCTCCCCGCTTCGGGACACACATAATTCACCCCTCCACTTT.

The chain joins TRBV12-3 or TRBV12-4 to TRBJ1-2; 9 bases line up with TRBD1. CDR3 length: 12 residues. The junction had 4 bases not matched to a gene; V was cut back by 7 bases and J by 7 bases. The CDR3 DNA reads as TGTGCCAGCAAACGGGACAGGGCTGGCTACACCTTC. This sequence encodes CASKRDRAGYTF.

The V and J genes are TRBV29-1 and TRBJ1-1; TRBD1 is a possible D gene (5 bases). This CDR3 has 13 residues. The V gene lost 1 base and the J gene lost 2 bases, with 8 bases spanning the gap. Per the germline V gene, CDR1 is SQVTM and CDR2 is ANQGSEA. The CDR3 DNA reads TGCAGCGTTGAAGGGGGCGTAAACACTGAAGCTTTCTTT. Amino acids: CSVEGGVNTEAFF.

The V and J genes are TRBV2 and TRBJ2-3; 9 bases are shared with TRBD2. Trimming took 7 bases from V and 2 from J; bases not matched to a gene: 10. The CDR3 totals 16 residues. CDR1 is SNHLY, CDR2 FYNNEI, per germline. Written as DNA, the CDR3 is TGTGCCAGCACCGAGACTAGCGGAAATCCCACAGATACGCAGTATTTT. Translation: CASTETSGNPTDTQYF.

This chain connects TRBV3-1 (or the pseudogene TRBV3-2) to TRBJ2-7; D perhaps matches TRBD2 (6 bases). This CDR3 is built from 14 residues. Germline V gene sequence: CDR1 LGHDT, CDR2 YNNKEL (reference sequence). The V end was cut by 1 base, the J end by 4 bases, with 11 bases between. The CDR3 loop reads CASSQGDWRYEQYF. CDR3 nucleotide sequence: TGTGCCAGCAGCCAAGGGGACTGGAGGTACGAGCAGTACTTC.